A single T cell receptor (beta chain) is shown here with its context. The data were taken from a study of blood T cell repertoires in COVID-19. Original processing methods: Counts of nucleated cells, estimated from reference gene primer amplification, were obtained. TCRdb's table, derived via immunoSEQ multiplex PCR, lists solely in-frame clones and lacks some. Clone size and the V and J calls come from that table; the DNA yielded D and trimming. The sample yields around 83,000 clones, around 89% seen once. The CDR3 is 15 amino acids. Germline CDR1 is SGHTA and CDR2 is FQGNSA. With V trimmed by 7 bases and J by 6 bases, 9 bases remained unmatched.

The sample consisted of peripheral blood. This TCR was recovered from an older man with active or convalescent COVID-19. The chain couples TRBV7-2 to TRBJ2-2; 9 nucleotides match TRBD2. CDR3 sequence (DNA): TGTGCCAGCACCATTACGGCGGGAGGGGCCGGGGAGCTGTTTTTT. It yields the protein CASTITAGGAGELFF.